This passage covers 6 T cell receptor beta chains from one sample sequenced in a study of blood T cell repertoires in COVID-19. The assay was immunoSEQ multiplex PCR, and TCRdb's table has in-frame clones only and misses some. Of 290,000 or so clones in the sample, roughly nine tenths were seen once. The sequencing input was peripheral blood. The receptor source for this set is a woman younger than 45 with COVID-19, enrolled during active disease.

The J gene is TRBJ2-6, the V gene TRBV5-1, with D possibly being TRBD2 (5 bases). V lost 1 base and J lost 0, with 14 bases in between. CDR1 and CDR2 from the germline V gene are SGHRS and YFSETQ. The CDR3 spans 18 residues. For the CDR3, the DNA is TGCGCCAGCAGCTTGATGTTGGACTGGTCCTCTGGGGCCAACGTCCTGACTTTC. Translated: CASSLMLDWSSGANVLTF.

This chain connects TRBV19 to TRBJ1-1, with a tentative D call TRBD1 (6 bases). Germline V gives CDR1 LNHDA, CDR2 SQIVND (reference sequence). The V end was cut by 7 bases, the J end by 0 bases, with 12 bases between. CDR3 length: 14 residues. Here the CDR3 reads CASILDSMNTEAFF. CDR3 in DNA: TGTGCCAGTATCCTGGACAGTATGAACACTGAAGCTTTCTTT.

The V call is TRBV3-1 (or the pseudogene TRBV3-2), the J call TRBJ2-2; 9 nucleotides agree with TRBD2. The germline CDR1 and CDR2 sequences are LGHDT and YNNKEL (reference sequence). This CDR3 is built from 17 residues. Trimming removed 2 bases from V and 4 bases from J; junction bases left unmatched: 8. DNA of the CDR3: TGTGCCAGCAGCCAATATTCTGCACTAGCGGGCACCGGGGAGCTGTTTTTT. It yields the protein CASSQYSALAGTGELFF.

This chain's CDR3 is CASSFTGGSQPQHF. In DNA form, the CDR3 reads TGTGCCAGCAGCTTTACCGGGGGAAGTCAGCCCCAGCATTTT. The chain recombines TRBV5-5 with TRBJ1-5, with D perhaps matching TRBD1 (5 bases). CDR1 is SGHKS, CDR2 YYEKEE, per germline (reference sequence). CDR3 length: 14 amino acids. V was pared by 2 bases and J by 6 bases, with 12 bases between.

This clone appeared once. The chain couples TRBV29-1 to TRBJ2-2; TRBD2 agrees at 11 bases. This CDR3 is built from 14 residues. V shed 5 bases and J 6 bases; nucleotides not matched to a gene: 5. The germline CDR1 and CDR2 sequences are SQVTM and ANQGSEA. CDR3 nucleotide sequence: TGCAGCGTTACTAGCGGGAGATCCCCCGGGGAGCTGTTTTTT. Translating it yields CSVTSGRSPGELFF.

The chain carries TRBV6-5 and TRBJ2-7; D might be TRBD1 (6 bases). There are 14 residues in the CDR3. The V gene's germline CDR1 is MNHEY and CDR2 SVGAGI. V lost 5 bases to trimming and J lost 2 bases, with 13 bases between them. CDR3 protein: CASSLSQGPYEQYF. The DNA of the CDR3 is TGTGCCAGCAGTCTTTCACAGGGCCCCTACGAGCAGTACTTC.